This is a list of T cell receptor beta chains from one sample in a study of T cells in Graves' hyperthyroidism and ophthalmopathy. TCRdb passed the multiplex PCR reads through MiXCR, listing each CDR3 protein once. The repertoire consists of hundreds of thousands of distinct CDR3 sequences, with around 15% occurring once and the leading ten covering 9.5% to 13%. Specimen: blood. Receptors were obtained from a woman in her late teens or twenties with Graves' hyperthyroidism. Each CDR3 is given with its conserved first and last residue. A D gene is named only where the DNA matches it firmly. A row's size may be missing; if present it is once, few, many or a size class.

V	D	size	J	DNA	CDR3
TRBV10-3	NA	few	TRBJ2-1	TGTGCCATCAGTGAGTCTTCGGGAGATTACAATGAGCAGTTCTTC	CAISESSGDYNEQFF
TRBV28	NA	NA	TRBJ1-5	TGTGCCAGCGGGCTAGCGGGTCAGCCCCAGCATTTT	CASGLAGQPQHF
TRBV5-6	NA	NA	TRBJ2-2	TGTGCCAGCTCCCCGACCCAGAGCCGCGCGAACACCGGGGAGCTGTTTTTT	CASSPTQSRANTGELFF
TRBV7-9	NA	NA	TRBJ1-1	TGTGCCAGCAGCTTATCCCCCCGGGAAGAAGCTTTCTTT	CASSLSPREEAFF
TRBV7-2	TRBD2	NA	TRBJ2-3	TGTGCCAGCAGCTTAGTAGCGGGAGTAGAGACAGATACGCAGTATTTT	CASSLVAGVETDTQYF
TRBV18	TRBD1	many	TRBJ2-5	TGTGCCAGCTCACCTCGGACAGGCCCCCAAGAGACCCAGTACTTC	CASSPRTGPQETQYF
TRBV28	NA	many	TRBJ1-3	TGTGCCAGCAGCACCCCAGGTGGGGGGGCAAACACCATATATTTT	CASSTPGGGANTIYF
TRBV7-3	NA	NA	TRBJ2-6	TGTGCCAGCAGCGACGGAGGGGCCAACGTCCTGACTTTC	CASSDGGANVLTF
TRBV2	TRBD1	NA	TRBJ2-1	TGTGCCAGCAAAGGACAGGCAACAATCAATGAGCAGTTCTTC	CASKGQATINEQFF
TRBV19	TRBD2	few	TRBJ2-1	TGTGCCAGTAACTTCCTAGCGGGAGGTGGCAATGAGCAGTTCTTC	CASNFLAGGGNEQFF
TRBV28	TRBD1	NA	TRBJ1-4	TGTGCCAGCAGTTTACCGGGACAGAGAACTAATGAAAAACTGTTTTTT	CASSLPGQRTNEKLFF
TRBV11-3	NA	many	TRBJ2-7	TGTGCCAGCAGCTTAGCGGGCAGGCACGAGCAGTACTTC	CASSLAGRHEQYF
TRBV29-1	NA	NA	TRBJ2-5	TGCAGCGTTGAGTTACTTGGACGGCACCAAGAGACCCAGTACTTC	CSVELLGRHQETQYF
TRBV6-5	TRBD1	many	TRBJ2-2	TGTGCCAGCAGTTACGGGGACAGGGGGCAGGGTCCCGCCGGGGAGCTGTTTTTT	CASSYGDRGQGPAGELFF
TRBV7-2	NA	few	TRBJ2-7	TGTGCCAGCAGCCGGCGGGGGACAGGTTCCTCCTACGAGCAGTACTTC	CASSRRGTGSSYEQYF
TRBV6-1	NA	few	TRBJ2-7	TGTGCCAGCAGTCAGCGGCCGGGTGAGCAGTACTTC	CASSQRPGEQYF
TRBV29-1	TRBD2	many	TRBJ2-3	TGCAGCGTCATAGCGGGAGTCAGAGATACGCAGTATTTT	CSVIAGVRDTQYF
TRBV4-3	TRBD2	NA	TRBJ2-1	TGCGCCAGCAGCCAAGACTTCCCGAGCGGGAGGGGGCAGTTCTTC	CASSQDFPSGRGQFF
TRBV2	TRBD1	NA	TRBJ1-4	TGTGCCAGCACCGATCCCAGACTGACAGGGGGGGAAAAACTGTTTTTT	CASTDPRLTGGEKLFF
TRBV19	NA	few	TRBJ2-7	TGTGCCAGTAAACAGGGTCCAGGTTACGAGCAGTACTTC	CASKQGPGYEQYF
TRBV20-1	NA	many	TRBJ1-1	TGCAGTGCTAGCTCGGGGGACAAGCCTTACACTGAAGCTTTCTTT	CSASSGDKPYTEAFF
TRBV4-3	TRBD1	NA	TRBJ1-4	TGCGCCAGCAGCCAAGGGGGGAGGGGGCGCGCAAAGTCGACTAATGAAAAACTGTTTTTT	CASSQGGRGRAKSTNEKLFF
TRBV30	NA	many	TRBJ1-3	TGTGCCTGGACTCGGATACCCCCGGCAGACTCTGGAAACACCATATATTTT	CAWTRIPPADSGNTIYF
TRBV6-2/TRBV6-3	TRBD2	NA	TRBJ2-3	TGTGCCAGCAGTCCGACCCAACTAGCGGGAGTCCCAGATACGCAGTATTTT	CASSPTQLAGVPDTQYF
TRBV18	NA	many	TRBJ2-3	TGTGCCAGCTCACCACCCCTTGGCCTGACAGATACGCAGTATTTT	CASSPPLGLTDTQYF
TRBV5-1	NA	few	TRBJ2-7	TGCGCCAGCAGCTTGGTCTTCCAGGGGGAGGTCTCCTACGAGCAGTACTTC	CASSLVFQGEVSYEQYF
TRBV28	TRBD2	NA	TRBJ2-7	TGTGCCCCCCGGGGGGGGCCGCGGACCTACGAGCAGTACTTC	CAPRGGPRTYEQYF
TRBV7-9	NA	many	TRBJ1-1	TGTGCCAGCAGGATAGGTGGGAACACTGAAGCTTTCTTT	CASRIGGNTEAFF
TRBV30	NA	NA	TRBJ2-6	TGTGCCTTGGGAGTAACCGGGGCCAACGTCCTGACTTTC	CALGVTGANVLTF
TRBV7-9	NA	many	TRBJ1-4	TGTGCCAGCAGCTTTCCTAGAGAGGGAGTGGATGAAAAACTGTTTTTT	CASSFPREGVDEKLFF
TRBV11-2	NA	many	TRBJ1-1	TGTGCCAGCAGCTACGGAGGGATAGGGAACACTGAAGCTTTCTTT	CASSYGGIGNTEAFF
TRBV28	NA	few	TRBJ2-7	TGTGCCGGCAGTTCCCCGTTCGGAACAACCCACTACGAGCAGTACTTC	CAGSSPFGTTHYEQYF